This is a list of T cell receptor beta chains from one sample in a study of graft-versus-host responses after intestinal transplantation. Generated by immunoSEQ multiplex PCR, the TCRdb table keeps only in-frame clones and is missing some. This table holds about 120,000 clones, around 93% found once. The antigens of these receptors remain unknown. The sample consisted of unstimulated CD4+ T cells sorted from spleen or lymph node cells, taken before intestinal transplant. The receptors were sampled from a human donor who received an intestinal transplant. Both conserved end residues are part of each CDR3. A D gene is named only where the DNA matches it firmly. Size is stated for part of the rows, as once, few or many counts, or as a class when the clone is expanded.

clone size	V gene	D gene	J gene	CDR3 DNA	CDR3 protein
.	TRBV6-1	TRBD2	TRBJ2-1	TGTGCCAGCGCCCGGACTAGCGGGCCCATCAATGAGCAGTTCTTC	CASARTSGPINEQFF
.	TRBV7-8	.	TRBJ1-2	TGTGCCAGCAGCCCGAGGACTGGCTTGCACACCTTC	CASSPRTGLHTF
.	TRBV29-1	TRBD2	TRBJ2-7	TGCAGCGTAACTAGCGGAAGCTCCTACGAGCAGTACTTC	CSVTSGSSYEQYF
.	TRBV6-6	.	TRBJ2-7	TGTGCCAGCAGTTACGTAGGGTCCTACGAGCAGTACTTC	CASSYVGSYEQYF
.	TRBV4-1	TRBD2	TRBJ2-4	TGCGCCAGCAGCCGGACTAGCGGGTACGAGGCCAAAAACATTCAGTACTTC	CASSRTSGYEAKNIQYF
.	TRBV25-1	TRBD1	TRBJ1-1	TGTGCCAGCAGTGAATGGGCAGGGGGTCTGAGCACTGAAGCTTTCTTT	CASSEWAGGLSTEAFF
.	TRBV11-2	.	TRBJ1-1	TGTGCCAGCAGCCCCCCACAGGGAAACACTGAAGCTTTCTTT	CASSPPQGNTEAFF
.	TRBV6-1	.	TRBJ1-1	TGTGCCAGCAGTGATTTTAAGGACACTGAAGCTTTCTTT	CASSDFKDTEAFF
few	TRBV7-9	.	TRBJ2-5	TGTGCCAGCAGCCTTATCTCCGGACCGGCGGCCCAGTACTTC	CASSLISGPAAQYF
.	TRBV5-4	.	TRBJ2-7	TGTGCCAGCAGCTTGGATCAGGATGGCTCCTACGAGCAGTACTTC	CASSLDQDGSYEQYF
.	TRBV19	.	TRBJ1-1	TGTGCCAGTAAACTGGGGGTTCGAGCTTTCTTT	CASKLGVRAFF
.	TRBV6-5	TRBD2	TRBJ2-7	TGTGCCAGCAGGAGGTTAGGACTAGGTGATTCTAAGCAGTACTTC	CASRRLGLGDSKQYF
.	TRBV5-1	.	TRBJ2-7	TGCGCCAGCAGCTTGGGGGCCTACTACGAGCAGTACTTC	CASSLGAYYEQYF
once	TRBV6-5	TRBD1	TRBJ2-7	TGTGCCAGCAGTTATTACCGGGACAGGGCCTACGAGCAGTACTTC	CASSYYRDRAYEQYF
once	TRBV5-8	.	TRBJ2-5	TGTGCCAGCAGCTTGGGTATAGCGACCCAAGAGACCCAGTACTTC	CASSLGIATQETQYF
.	TRBV5-4	TRBD2	TRBJ2-5	TGTGCCAGCAACCCGGGGGGAGGACCTAAAGAGACCCAGTACTTC	CASNPGGGPKETQYF
.	TRBV5-1	.	TRBJ2-2	TGCGCCAGCAGCCCTAGCACCGGGGAGCTGTTTTTT	CASSPSTGELFF
once	TRBV2	TRBD2	TRBJ2-1	TGTGCCAGCAGTGGCGGGACTAGCGGGTACAATGAGCAGTTCTTC	CASSGGTSGYNEQFF
few	TRBV5-1	TRBD1	TRBJ1-2	TGCGCCAGCAGCTCATATGGGGGACAGGGGGCGAATGGCTACACCTTC	CASSSYGGQGANGYTF
.	TRBV9	.	TRBJ2-3	TGTGCCAGCAGCGTACAGGCCTATGGACTCACAAATACGCAGTATTTT	CASSVQAYGLTNTQYF
.	TRBV5-1	TRBD2	TRBJ2-3	TGCGCCAGCAGCTTGCCGCCTAGCGGGAGGGCCGGGACAGATACGCAGTATTTT	CASSLPPSGRAGTDTQYF
.	TRBV10-1	.	TRBJ1-2	TGCGCCAGCAGTGAGTCCCTGGGGAGTGGCTACACCTTC	CASSESLGSGYTF
.	TRBV5-4	TRBD2	TRBJ2-3	TGTGCCAGCAGCGTGACTAGCGGGAGGTTGTCAGATACGCAGTATTTT	CASSVTSGRLSDTQYF
.	TRBV15	.	TRBJ1-5	TGTGCCACCAGCAGAGCAGGACAGAGTAATCAGCCCCAGCATTTT	CATSRAGQSNQPQHF
.	TRBV6-6	TRBD2	TRBJ2-5	TGTGCCAGCAGTTACTCTCGGCGGGGGCAAGAGACCCAGTACTTC	CASSYSRRGQETQYF
.	TRBV19	TRBD1	TRBJ1-5	TGTGCCAGTAGCTTGGACAGGGGGCCATATCAGCCCCAGCATTTT	CASSLDRGPYQPQHF
.	TRBV7-9	TRBD2	TRBJ2-1	TGTGCCAGCAGCTTTAGCGGGAGGGTCTACAATGAGCAGTTCTTC	CASSFSGRVYNEQFF
.	TRBV18	.	TRBJ1-4	TGTGCCAGCTCTCCCGGGAGCGGCTTAAATGAAAAACTGTTTTTT	CASSPGSGLNEKLFF
.	TRBV6-1	.	TRBJ2-7	TGTGCCAGCAGACTATTCCAGGGATACGAGCAGTACTTC	CASRLFQGYEQYF
.	TRBV27	.	TRBJ2-6	TGTGCCAGCAGCCGACGGTGGGGATCTGGGGCCAACGTCCTGACTTTC	CASSRRWGSGANVLTF
once	TRBV30	TRBD1	TRBJ1-5	TGTGCCTCGGCAGGGGGGGGGAATCAGCCCCAGCATTTT	CASAGGGNQPQHF
.	TRBV27	.	TRBJ1-2	TGTGCCAGCAGTTTATACGGGACACAAAATGGCTACACCTTC	CASSLYGTQNGYTF
.	TRBV6-5	.	TRBJ1-1	TGTGCCAGCGGCCCGCGGCTCATGAACACTGAAGCTTTCTTT	CASGPRLMNTEAFF
.	TRBV19	.	TRBJ1-1	TGTGCCAGTAGTTTACGAATGAACACTGAAGCTTTCTTT	CASSLRMNTEAFF
.	TRBV11-2	TRBD1	TRBJ1-5	TGTGCCAGCAGCCCAACAGGGGGCGCAGGCCAGCCCCAGCATTTT	CASSPTGGAGQPQHF
.	TRBV5-1	.	TRBJ1-5	TGCGCCAGCAGCCCGAGATACGGTAGCAATCAGCCCCAGCATTTT	CASSPRYGSNQPQHF
.	TRBV7-3	.	TRBJ2-2	TGTGCCAGCAGATGGGACATTAACACCGGGGAGCTGTTTTTT	CASRWDINTGELFF